The TCR beta chain described here comes from a study of blood T cells in healthy people across ages. This CDR3 region has 10 residues. Germline V lookup: CDR1 DFQATT, CDR2 SNEGSKA (reference sequence). V was trimmed by 2 bases and J by 9 bases, leaving 5 bases between them. Through a sample-barcoded 5' primer and a J-beta primer mix, a second PCR was run for roughly 6 to 12 cycles. MiXCR, applied by TCRdb to the 5' RACE reads, yields one record per CDR3 protein. The repertoire holds fewer than 2 million distinct CDR3 sequences, around 40% seen once, with about 23% in the top ten. The sequenced material came from blood. The TCR was taken from a human donor in good health. The J gene is TRBJ2-1, the V gene TRBV20-1; D gene unclear. The CDR3 region is CSARSTEQFF. The CDR3 DNA follows: TGCAGTGCTAGAAGCACTGAGCAGTTCTTC.